This entry lists 9 T cell receptor beta chains sequenced from one sample in a study of cytomegalovirus exposure and HLA in healthy donors. 60 Vbeta and 13 Jbeta primers were used in PCR. Clones were read by immunoSEQ multiplex PCR, and TCRdb kept only the in-frame ones, dropping some. The data show roughly 190,000 clones, roughly 83% seen once. Material for sequencing was PBMCs. Receptors originate from a woman between 50 and 59 years old in good health and CMV-seronegative.

The rearrangement joins TRBV29-1 to TRBJ1-2; 9 nucleotides match TRBD1. The germline gives CDR1 SQVTM, CDR2 ANQGSEA. This CDR3 comprises 13 residues. With V trimmed by 4 bases and J by 4 bases, 4 bases remained unmatched. CDR3 in DNA: TGCAGCGTTGTTACAGGGGGCTCCTATGGCTACACCTTC. Translation gives CSVVTGGSYGYTF.

This clone has only a few counts. This chain connects TRBV6-1 to TRBJ2-2; 13 positions agree with TRBD2. J lost 6 bases, V lost 7 bases, and 2 bases had no gene match. Germline CDR1 reads MNHNS; CDR2 reads SASEGT. The CDR3 extends over 14 amino acids. CDR3 residues: CASTGLAGPGELFF. CDR3 nucleotide sequence: TGTGCCAGCACGGGACTAGCGGGACCCGGGGAGCTGTTTTTT.

This clone appeared once. The V gene is TRBV5-1, the J gene TRBJ2-7, with D possibly TRBD1 on 6 matching bases. CDR1 and CDR2 (germline): SGHRS, YFSETQ. V lost 3 bases to trimming and J lost 5 bases, with 21 bases between them. The CDR3 sequence is 16 residues long. The CDR3 is CASSSEWGPGVNEQYF. The DNA of the CDR3 is TGCGCCAGCAGCTCCGAATGGGGGCCTGGCGTTAACGAGCAGTACTTC.

V usage is TRBV6-5 and J usage is TRBJ2-3; TRBD1 might be the D (5 bases). CDR3 length: 14 residues. From germline, CDR1 is MNHEY and CDR2 SVGAGI. V gave up 5 bases and J gave up 1 base, with 10 bases separating them. In nucleotides, the CDR3 is TGTGCCAGCAGTCCCTTAGGGGGCACAGATACGCAGTATTTT. This codes for CASSPLGGTDTQYF.

The genes are TRBV7-3 and TRBJ2-3; TRBD2 agrees at 10 bases. Looked up from germline, CDR1 is SGHTA and CDR2 is FQGTGA. The V gene end was trimmed by 5 bases and the J gene end by 1 base; junction bases not matched to a gene: 3. The length of the CDR3 is 15 residues. CDR3 nucleotides: TGTGCCAGCAGCAACGGACTAGCGGGCACAGATACGCAGTATTTT. Translating it yields CASSNGLAGTDTQYF.

The J gene is TRBJ2-2, the V gene TRBV29-1; a possible D gene is TRBD2 (5 bases). Between the trimmed V and J ends, which lost 7 bases and 3 bases, there was a span of 12 bases. The CDR3 is 13 amino acids. CDR1 SQVTM and CDR2 ANQGSEA come from the germline V gene. The CDR3 here is CSAVRGDTGELFF. The CDR3 DNA follows: TGCAGCGCGGTTCGGGGAGACACCGGGGAGCTGTTTTTT.

This clone was seen once. V gene TRBV28 combines with J gene TRBJ1-1; no clear D. Germline V gene lookup returns CDR1 MDHEN and CDR2 SYDVKM. The CDR3 runs 12 residues. With 7 bases removed from V and 12 bases from J, the gap between germline ends came to 18 bases. CDR3 residues: CASIHSGGLTFF. The CDR3 region has the DNA TGTGCCAGCATTCATTCGGGAGGCCTTACTTTCTTT.

V usage is TRBV7-2 and J usage is TRBJ1-2; TRBD1 is a possible D gene (5 bases). The CDR3 contains 16 residues. Germline V gene sequence: CDR1 SGHTA, CDR2 FQGNSA. The V and J ends lost 4 bases and 4 bases respectively, with 19 bases between them. This CDR3 reads CASSSPQSGGGYGYTF. The DNA of the CDR3 is TGTGCCAGCAGCTCCCCCCAGAGCGGGGGAGGCTATGGCTACACCTTC.

This clone was seen more than once but under ten times. The chain carries TRBV5-6 and TRBJ1-2; D ambiguous. V lost 4 bases and J lost 8, with 21 bases in between. The CDR3 runs to 15 residues. CDR1 and CDR2 (germline): SGHDT, YYEEEE. CDR3 bases: TGTGCCAGCAGCCCGAGACCGATCTCTAGTTCGGGCTACACCTTC. Translation: CASSPRPISSSGYTF.